The sequence of this T cell receptor beta chain was determined in a study of blood T cells in healthy people across ages. Then a second PCR, running about 6 to 12 cycles, was carried out with a sample-barcoded 5' primer and a J-beta primer mix. TCRdb ran MiXCR on the 5' RACE reads and lists one entry per CDR3 protein. The sample has 800,000 or so distinct CDR3 sequences; 25% are singletons. Overall study results and limits: As age increased, TCR beta diversity per million T cells fell in a roughly linear fashion.

The CDR3 loop spans 15 amino acids. Trimming removed 6 bases at V and 8 bases at J, with 17 bases between. Germline-derived CDR1 and CDR2 are ENHRY and SYGVKD. As concerns this clonotype: Its antigen is currently unknown.

These data also formed part of another study, on T cells of mothers and their children. Per that study: RNA extracted was entirely used for cDNA synthesis, 1.5 ug per 15 ul. Normalized overlap was always slightly, never significantly, higher in related than unrelated mother-child pairs.

The sample comprised blood. The chain is built from TRBV10-3 and TRBJ1-6; TRBD1 is a possible D gene (5 bases). This sequence originates from a boy aged 5 to 17 in good health. DNA of the CDR3: TGTGCCATCAGGGGGGTCCAGCCGGTGGATTCACCCCTCCACTTT. It yields the protein CAIRGVQPVDSPLHF.